Presented here are 15 T cell receptor beta chains from one specimen sequenced in a study of T cell responses to AZD1222 COVID-19 vaccine. Generated by immunoSEQ multiplex PCR, the TCRdb table keeps only in-frame clones and is missing some. Counted here are 190,000 or so clones, about 93% occurring once; the ten biggest clones make up around 1%. Sequenced here: peripheral blood, sampled 28 days after the second AZD1222 dose. The receptors stem from an adult who received the AZD1222 COVID-19 vaccine.

V and J are TRBV5-4 and TRBJ2-5; D is perhaps TRBD1 (7 bases). Germline V gives CDR1 SGHNT, CDR2 YYREEE (reference sequence). Trimming stripped 4 bases from V and 5 bases from J, with 18 bases between. The CDR3 totals 15 residues. CDR3 DNA: TGTGCCAGCAGCGCTCAGGGGGGAGTGAGGGAGACCCAGTACTTC. Translation: CASSAQGGVRETQYF.

This chain joins TRBV5-1 and TRBJ2-7; no clear D gene. The germline V gene has CDR1 SGHRS and CDR2 YFSETQ. CDR3 length: 17 residues. With 0 bases removed from V and 1 base from J, the gap between germline ends came to 17 bases. For the CDR3, the DNA is TGCGCCAGCAGCTTGGCTCATAGCAGGAACCCTTCCTACGAGCAGTACTTC. This codes for CASSLAHSRNPSYEQYF.

V usage is TRBV12-5 and J usage is TRBJ1-2; D gene ambiguous. CDR3 size: 13 residues. The germline gives CDR1 LGHNT, CDR2 FRNRAP. V was cut by 7 bases and J by 7 bases, with 16 bases left in between. In nucleotides, the CDR3 is TGTGCTAGTGAGAACCCGGACTTCGGTGGCTACACCTTC. Its translation is CASENPDFGGYTF.

The V call is TRBV3-1 (or the pseudogene TRBV3-2), the J call TRBJ1-1, with D hard to call. The CDR3 has 14 amino acids. Germline CDR1 LGHDT, CDR2 YNNKEL (reference sequence). V was clipped by 2 bases and J by 1 base, with 8 bases between them. In DNA form, the CDR3 reads TGTGCCAGCAGCCAACGTTACAGGAACACTGAAGCTTTCTTT. This gives the protein CASSQRYRNTEAFF.

The chain uses TRBV6-5 and TRBJ2-7; D may be TRBD1 or TRBD2 (5 bases each). Germline CDR1 MNHEY, CDR2 SVGAGI. The germline V and J ends were trimmed by 5 bases and 9 bases, with 17 bases remaining between them. The CDR3 has 13 amino acids. CDR3 in amino acids: CASSNYVGTRQYF. In DNA, the CDR3 is TGTGCCAGCAGTAATTACGTGGGGACGAGGCAGTACTTC.

The sample holds one count of this clone. The CDR3 bases are TGTGCCAGCAGCGGAGGACAGGGTGGCGCACAGCATACGCAGTATTTT. Its protein is CASSGGQGGAQHTQYF. The chain links TRBV9 to TRBJ2-3; 8 bases are shared with TRBD1. V shed 3 bases, J shed 7 bases, and the junction held 13 bases outside the gene matches. The CDR3 is made up of 16 amino acids. The V gene's germline CDR1 is SGDLS and CDR2 YYNGEE.

This chain joins TRBV29-1 and TRBJ2-7; possible D gene TRBD1, 6 bases. This CDR3 region has 14 residues. Trimming cost V 6 bases and J 2 bases, with 17 bases left between them. Germline V CDR1 and CDR2: SQVTM, ANQGSEA. The CDR3 region has the DNA TGCAGCGTAGTATACAGGGAGAGGGCCTACGAGCAGTACTTC. This translates into CSVVYRERAYEQYF.

V and J are TRBV24-1 and TRBJ1-1; D is unclear. Germline lookup yields CDR1 KGHDR and CDR2 SFDVKD. The CDR3 runs to 14 residues. Trimming stripped 4 bases from V and 0 bases from J, with 8 bases between. CDR3 bases: TGTGCCACCAGTGAGGCCAGCTTGAACACTGAAGCTTTCTTT. Protein sequence: CATSEASLNTEAFF.

The genes are TRBV27 and TRBJ1-5; the match to TRBD1 covers 8 bases. The J segment lost 5 bases and the V segment lost 6 bases, leaving 9 bases of the junction unmatched. Germline loops: CDR1 MNHEY, CDR2 SMNVEV (reference sequence). The CDR3 extends over 15 amino acids. In DNA form, the CDR3 reads TGTGCCAGCAGATCCAGGGGGCTCGGGGATCAGCCCCAGCATTTT. Its protein is CASRSRGLGDQPQHF.

This chain joins TRBV5-1 and TRBJ1-6, with 7 bases lining up with TRBD1. This CDR3 spans 14 amino acids. With V trimmed by 3 bases and J by 8 bases, 5 bases remained unmatched. Germline V gene data show CDR1 as SGHRS and CDR2 as YFSETQ. The CDR3 region has the DNA TGCGCCAGCAGCTCCGAAACAGGGGATTCACCCCTCCACTTT. It encodes CASSSETGDSPLHF.

This chain joins TRBV6-5 and TRBJ1-1; TRBD1 is a possible D gene (5 bases). The germline V gene has CDR1 MNHEY and CDR2 SVGAGI. The CDR3 consists of 12 residues. The V end lost 7 bases, the J end lost 5 bases, and 11 bases lay between the germline ends. This CDR3 is CASKYRGTEAFF. CDR3 nucleotide sequence: TGTGCCAGCAAATATCGGGGGACTGAAGCTTTCTTT.

The chain has TRBV7-2 and TRBJ1-1; weak D call: TRBD1 (5 bases). The germline V gene has CDR1 SGHTA and CDR2 FQGNSA. The germline V and J ends were trimmed by 5 bases and 4 bases, with 17 bases remaining between them. The CDR3 extends over 15 amino acids. This CDR3 is CASSPEYTGGTEAFF. The CDR3 nucleotides are TGTGCCAGCAGCCCCGAGTACACTGGGGGCACTGAAGCTTTCTTT.

This chain uses TRBV11-2 with TRBJ1-1; D is ambiguous. This CDR3 has 13 amino acids. Germline assignment: CDR1 SGHAT and CDR2 FQNNGV. Trimming stripped 5 bases from V and 1 base from J, with 8 bases between. CDR3: CASSPSSNTEAFF. The CDR3, as DNA: TGTGCCAGCAGCCCCAGCTCGAACACTGAAGCTTTCTTT.

In this sample, this clone turned up a few times. The chain's CDR3 is CASSEVGELFF. The CDR3 nucleotides are TGCGCCAGCAGTGAGGTCGGGGAGCTGTTTTTT. The chain recombines TRBV10-2 with TRBJ2-2; D unresolved. The CDR3 length is 11 residues. The V and J ends lost 2 bases and 7 bases respectively, with 2 bases between them. CDR1 and CDR2 from the germline V gene are WSHSY and SAAADI.

This clone appeared once. This chain joins TRBV19 and TRBJ1-1; 10 nucleotides agree with TRBD1. This CDR3 spans 15 amino acids. The germline V gene has CDR1 LNHDA and CDR2 SQIVND (reference sequence). The V segment lost 7 bases and the J segment 3 bases; nucleotides outside the gene matches: 8. The CDR3 sequence is CASKDRGRGDTEAFF. The CDR3 bases are TGTGCCAGTAAAGACAGGGGGCGCGGGGACACTGAAGCTTTCTTT. The entire variable domain, with the rest obtained from reference TRBV19 and TRBJ1-1, is as follows: DGGITQSPKYLFRKEGQNVTLSCEQNLNHDAMYWYRQDPGQGLRLIYYSQIVNDFQKGDIAEGYSVSREKKESFPLTVTSAQKNPTAFYLCASKDRGRGDTEAFFGQGTRLTVV.